Many counts were recorded for the clone carrying this T cell receptor (beta chain). No antigen is known for it. Per germline, CDR1 GTSNPN and CDR2 SVGIG (reference sequence). The CDR3 has 15 amino acids. The V gene lost 0 bases and the J gene lost 1 base, with 10 bases spanning the gap. Time point of the sample: newly diagnosed GD, antithyroid drugs for less than 3 months. From PBMCs, RNA was extracted and then used to make the TCR library. CDR3-region Arm-PCR and iRepertoire HTBI primers produced the TCR beta libraries. TCRdb re-called the multiplex PCR reads with MiXCR, one entry per CDR3 protein. The sample lists some 240,000 distinct CDR3 sequences, approximately 19% seen once, with 12% in the top ten. The data derive from a study of regulatory T cells in long-lasting Graves disease. The study's findings and limits: TRBV28, TRBJ1-2 and TRBJ2-5 were segments that persistent disease favored.

These data were also filed under a second study, of T cells in Graves' hyperthyroidism and ophthalmopathy.

The input for sequencing was peripheral blood mononuclear cells (PBMCs), taken at new diagnosis, from a patient treated with antithyroid drugs. This TCR was recovered from a woman aged 25 to 39 with Graves disease. The V gene is TRBV30, the J gene TRBJ2-1; no definite D call. The CDR3 is CAWSVHPPSYNEQFF. The CDR3 bases are TGTGCCTGGAGTGTCCACCCCCCTTCCTACAATGAGCAGTTCTTC.